This T cell receptor beta chain was recorded in a study of identical twins. Findings and limits, study-wide: Cross-sectional statistics, not tracking of the same donors, supported the conclusions.

Details on this clonotype: What it recognizes is unknown.

TCRdb re-analysed the 5' RACE reads in MiXCR, keeping a single row per CDR3 protein. Of under 1 million distinct CDR3 sequences listed, approximately 13% are singletons. CDR3 length: 17 amino acids. Germline loops: CDR1 SGHTA, CDR2 FQGNSA. The trim removed 5 bases at V and 0 bases at J, leaving 8 bases unmatched. This sample also appeared in a second study, on yellow fever vaccine responses in identical twins.

The clonotype was recovered from a young woman in good health. The chain employs TRBV7-2 and TRBJ2-3; 10 bases align to TRBD2. The sample was PBMCs. DNA for the CDR3: TGTGCCAGCAGCCTCTATACTAGCGGGACTAGCACAGATACGCAGTATTTT. This sequence encodes CASSLYTSGTSTDTQYF.